This T cell receptor beta chain stems from a study of T cells in localized non-small cell lung cancer (dated by TCRdb to 2019 to 2021). Regarding the research as a whole: Comparing tumors with uninvolved tumor-adjacent lungs, the study looked at the T cell repertoires of 236 patients with early-stage NSCLC. A mean age of around 66 years was recorded for the NSCLC patients, of whom around 120 were male and 95 to 110 were female. The cohort consisted of 200 to 300 treatment-naive NSCLC patients whose localized lung tumors had been resected.

The CDR1 and CDR2 encoded by the germline V gene are SGHRS and YFSETQ. Spanning cysteine to phenylalanine, the CDR3 consists of 14 amino acids. Only the CDR3 portion is preserved as DNA: 42 bases, with reading frame beginning at the first base. V drops 0 bases and J drops 12 bases, leaving 18 bases in between. Overall study results and their limits: Multi-region tumor sequencing was not performed, so intratumor heterogeneity could not be excluded. A median of roughly 50 of the top 100 tumor clones turned up in the paired uninvolved adjacent lung, and about 28 of those clones also ranked among the top 100 of that same adjacent lung. Uninvolved tumor-adjacent lung showed the highest T cell clonality, higher than tumor, which suggests more focused antigenic responses in the uninvolved tumor-adjacent lung. Since the design was exploratory, TCR variables were selected using unadjusted p-values with no false-discovery rate correction. Higher T cell density in blood was associated with longer overall survival, whereas higher clonality in adjacent lung was associated with shorter survival.

TCR beta CDR3 regions were sequenced from DNA using the immunoSEQ Assay. Processing in the source paper ran as follows. T cell density was computed as TCR beta template counts normalized to usable DNA estimated by amplifying housekeeping genes. Richness was estimated with the preseqR package, extrapolating to 400,000 templates for PBMC samples and 120,000 templates for tissue samples. Clonality was calculated as one minus Pielou's evenness. Differential abundance testing on productive amino-acid clonotypes, with a minimum total count of 5 and an alpha of 0.1, was used to identify tissue-enriched TCRs. The Jaccard Index and the Morisita Overlap Index were used to quantify repertoire overlap between compartments. TCR beta CDR3s were clustered by GLIPH together with public tetramer-defined viral CDR3s, and at least three viral sequences plus V-gene enrichment were required for viral motifs. TCRdb limited this immuneACCESS table to in-frame rearrangements with V and J called. A share of clones is missing; checked studies link under half to unresolved V genes, and the rest is unexplained. V and J calls and clone size come straight from that table; D and trimming were deduced from the DNA. The sample table holds 45,000 or so clones, of which 81% were seen once. Of the sample, roughly 18% falls within the top ten clones.

About this clone: What antigen it recognizes has not been identified. Nothing much larger sits one base from this clone, and base qualities are not available.

At diagnosis, tumor, uninvolved tumor-adjacent lung and peripheral blood were collected and then preserved as a mix of FFPE and fresh-frozen material. For TCR repertoire profiling, blood samples were analyzed in the form of peripheral blood mononuclear cells. The sample in question was peripheral blood mononuclear cells, obtained before any cancer treatment. The V gene is TRBV5-1 and the J gene is TRBJ1-2; the D gene cannot be named for sure. This TCR derives from a man aged 35 to 70 with stage III lung adenocarcinoma. The CDR3 region has the sequence CASSLDRPYGGHTF. The nucleotides are TGCGCCAGCAGCTTGGACAGACCCTATGGCGGCCACACCTTC.